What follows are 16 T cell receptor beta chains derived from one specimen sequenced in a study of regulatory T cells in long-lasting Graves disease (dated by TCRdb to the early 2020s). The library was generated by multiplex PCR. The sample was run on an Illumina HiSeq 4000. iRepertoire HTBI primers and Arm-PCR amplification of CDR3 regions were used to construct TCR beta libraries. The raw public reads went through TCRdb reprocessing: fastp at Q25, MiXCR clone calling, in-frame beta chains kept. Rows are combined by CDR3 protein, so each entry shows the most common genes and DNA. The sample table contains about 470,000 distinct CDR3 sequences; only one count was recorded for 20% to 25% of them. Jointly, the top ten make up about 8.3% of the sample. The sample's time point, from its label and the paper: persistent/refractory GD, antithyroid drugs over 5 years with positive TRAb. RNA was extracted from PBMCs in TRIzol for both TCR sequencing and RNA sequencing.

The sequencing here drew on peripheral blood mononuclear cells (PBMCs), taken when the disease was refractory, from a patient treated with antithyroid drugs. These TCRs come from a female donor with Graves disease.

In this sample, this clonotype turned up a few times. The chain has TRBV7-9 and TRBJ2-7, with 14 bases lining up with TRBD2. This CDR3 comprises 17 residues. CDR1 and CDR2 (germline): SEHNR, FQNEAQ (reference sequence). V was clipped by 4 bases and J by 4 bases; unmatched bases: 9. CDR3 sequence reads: CASSSPLRTSGRYEQYF. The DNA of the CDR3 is TGTGCCAGCAGCTCACCCCTGAGGACTAGCGGGAGGTACGAGCAGTACTTC. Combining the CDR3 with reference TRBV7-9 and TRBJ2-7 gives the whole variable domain DTGVSQNPRHKITKRGQNVTFRCDPISEHNRLYWYRQTLGQGPEFLTYFQNEAQLEKSRLLSDRFSAERPKGSFSTLEIQRTEQGDSAMYLCASSSPLRTSGRYEQYFGPGTRLTVT.

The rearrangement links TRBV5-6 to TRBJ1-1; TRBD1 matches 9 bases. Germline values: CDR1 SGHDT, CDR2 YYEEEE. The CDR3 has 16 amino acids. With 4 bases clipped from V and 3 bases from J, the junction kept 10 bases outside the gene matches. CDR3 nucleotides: TGTGCCAGCAGCCTTCGGAGGACAGGGGAGGACACTGAAGCTTTCTTT. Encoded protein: CASSLRRTGEDTEAFF.

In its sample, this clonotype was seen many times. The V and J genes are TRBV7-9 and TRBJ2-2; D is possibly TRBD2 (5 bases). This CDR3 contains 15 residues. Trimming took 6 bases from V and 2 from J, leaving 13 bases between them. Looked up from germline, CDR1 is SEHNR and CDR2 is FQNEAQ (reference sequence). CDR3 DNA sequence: TGTGCCAGCAGGCCAGAGTCGGGAAACACCGGGGAGCTGTTTTTT. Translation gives CASRPESGNTGELFF.

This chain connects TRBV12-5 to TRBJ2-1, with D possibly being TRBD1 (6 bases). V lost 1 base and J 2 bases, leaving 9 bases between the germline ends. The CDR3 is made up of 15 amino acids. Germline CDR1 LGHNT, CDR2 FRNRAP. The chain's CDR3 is CASGLERTAYNEQFF. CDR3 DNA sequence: TGTGCTAGTGGTTTGGAGAGGACAGCCTACAATGAGCAGTTCTTC.

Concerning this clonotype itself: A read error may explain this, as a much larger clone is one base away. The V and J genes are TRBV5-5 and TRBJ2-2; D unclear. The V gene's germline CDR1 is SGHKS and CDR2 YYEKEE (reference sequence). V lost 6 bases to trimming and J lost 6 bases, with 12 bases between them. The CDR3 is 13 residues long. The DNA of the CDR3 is TGTGCCAGCATGGGGTTCGACGCCGGGGAGCTGTTTTTT. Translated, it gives CASMGFDAGELFF.

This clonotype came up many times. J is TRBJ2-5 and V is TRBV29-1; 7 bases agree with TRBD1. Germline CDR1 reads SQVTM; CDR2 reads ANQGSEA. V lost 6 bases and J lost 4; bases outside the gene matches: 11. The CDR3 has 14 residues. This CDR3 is CSVTGTAPRETQYF. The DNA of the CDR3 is TGCAGCGTGACCGGGACAGCACCCCGAGAGACCCAGTACTTC.

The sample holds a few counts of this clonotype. In nucleotides, the CDR3 is TGTGCCAGCAGCTTGTTTTTGTCGGACTCCGCGGAAAAGAATGAAAAACTGTTTTTT. It encodes CASSLFLSDSAEKNEKLFF. The chain couples TRBV7-9 to TRBJ1-4; D not resolved. The CDR3 extends over 19 amino acids. Deletions cut 3 bases from V and 5 bases from J, with 25 bases between. CDR1 and CDR2 from the germline V gene are SEHNR and FQNEAQ (reference sequence).

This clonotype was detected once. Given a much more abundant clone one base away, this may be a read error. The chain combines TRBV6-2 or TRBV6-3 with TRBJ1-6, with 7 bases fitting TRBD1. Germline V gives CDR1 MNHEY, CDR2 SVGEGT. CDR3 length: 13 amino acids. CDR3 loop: CASSGTAYSPPHF. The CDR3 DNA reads TGTGCCAGCAGCGGGACAGCTTATTCACCCCCCCACTTT.

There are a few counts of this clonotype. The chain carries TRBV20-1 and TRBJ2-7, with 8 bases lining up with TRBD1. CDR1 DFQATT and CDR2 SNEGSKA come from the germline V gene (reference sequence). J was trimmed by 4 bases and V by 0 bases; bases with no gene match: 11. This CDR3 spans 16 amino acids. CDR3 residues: CSARDLFRQGAYEQYF. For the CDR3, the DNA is TGCAGTGCTAGAGATCTTTTTCGGCAGGGGGCGTACGAGCAGTACTTC.

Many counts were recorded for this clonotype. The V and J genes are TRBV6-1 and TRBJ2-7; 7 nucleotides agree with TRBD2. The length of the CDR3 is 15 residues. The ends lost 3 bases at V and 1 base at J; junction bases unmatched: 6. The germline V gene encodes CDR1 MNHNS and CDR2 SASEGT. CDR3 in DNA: TGTGCCAGCAGTGATCCGCGGGAGTCGTCCTACGAGCAGTACTTC. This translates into CASSDPRESSYEQYF.

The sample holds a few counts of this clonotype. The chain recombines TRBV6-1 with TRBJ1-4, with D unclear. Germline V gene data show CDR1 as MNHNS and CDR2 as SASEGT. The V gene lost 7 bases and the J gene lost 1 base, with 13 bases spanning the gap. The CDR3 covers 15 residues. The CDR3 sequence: CASTQTGLTNEKLFF. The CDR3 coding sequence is TGTGCCAGCACTCAAACGGGGTTAACTAATGAAAAACTGTTTTTT.

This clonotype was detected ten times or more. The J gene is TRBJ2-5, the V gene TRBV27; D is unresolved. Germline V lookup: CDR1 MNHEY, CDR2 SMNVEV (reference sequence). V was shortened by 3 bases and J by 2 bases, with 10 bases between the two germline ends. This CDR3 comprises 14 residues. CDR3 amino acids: CASSFLGSQETQYF. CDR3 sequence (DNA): TGTGCCAGCAGTTTTCTCGGATCTCAAGAGACCCAGTACTTC.

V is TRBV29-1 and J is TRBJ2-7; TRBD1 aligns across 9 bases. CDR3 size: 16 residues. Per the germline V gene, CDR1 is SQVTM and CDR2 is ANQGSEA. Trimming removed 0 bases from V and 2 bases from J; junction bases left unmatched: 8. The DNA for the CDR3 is TGCAGCGTTGAAGAAATCGGGACAGGGATAACCTACGAGCAGTACTTC. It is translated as CSVEEIGTGITYEQYF.

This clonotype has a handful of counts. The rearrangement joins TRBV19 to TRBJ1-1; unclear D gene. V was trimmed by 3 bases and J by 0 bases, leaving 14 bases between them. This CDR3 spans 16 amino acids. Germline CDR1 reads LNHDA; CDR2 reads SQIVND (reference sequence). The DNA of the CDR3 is TGTGCCAGTAGTATTTCTTGGCAGGTGCTGAACACTGAAGCTTTCTTT. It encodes CASSISWQVLNTEAFF.

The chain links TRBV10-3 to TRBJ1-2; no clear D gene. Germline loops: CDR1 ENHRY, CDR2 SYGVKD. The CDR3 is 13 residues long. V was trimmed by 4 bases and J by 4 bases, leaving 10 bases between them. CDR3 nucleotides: TGTGCCATCAGTGGGTCTGGAGGCTATGGCTACACCTTC. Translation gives CAISGSGGYGYTF.

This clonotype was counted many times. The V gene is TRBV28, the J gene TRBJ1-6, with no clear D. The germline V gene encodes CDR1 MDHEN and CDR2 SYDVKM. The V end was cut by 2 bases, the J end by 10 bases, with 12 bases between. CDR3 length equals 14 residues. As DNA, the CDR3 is TGTGCCAGCAGTTTAAGGGTGCGTGGGTCACCCCTCCACTTT. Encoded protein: CASSLRVRGSPLHF.